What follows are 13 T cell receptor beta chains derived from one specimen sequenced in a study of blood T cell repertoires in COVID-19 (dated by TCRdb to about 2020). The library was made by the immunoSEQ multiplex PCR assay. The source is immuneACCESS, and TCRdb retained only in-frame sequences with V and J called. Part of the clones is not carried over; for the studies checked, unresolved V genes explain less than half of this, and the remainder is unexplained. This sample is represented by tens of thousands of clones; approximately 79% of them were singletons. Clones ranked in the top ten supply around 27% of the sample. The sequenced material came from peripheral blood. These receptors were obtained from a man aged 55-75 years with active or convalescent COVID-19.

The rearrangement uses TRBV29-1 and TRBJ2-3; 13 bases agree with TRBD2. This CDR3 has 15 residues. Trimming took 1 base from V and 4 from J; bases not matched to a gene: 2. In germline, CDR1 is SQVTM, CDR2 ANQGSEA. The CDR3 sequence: CSVEATSGGADTQYF. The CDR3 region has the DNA TGCAGCGTTGAAGCTACTAGCGGGGGGGCAGATACGCAGTATTTT.

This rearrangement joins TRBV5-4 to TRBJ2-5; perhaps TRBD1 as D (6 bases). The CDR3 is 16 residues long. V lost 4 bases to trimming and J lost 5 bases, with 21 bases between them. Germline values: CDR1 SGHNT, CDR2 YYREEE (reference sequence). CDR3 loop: CASSDRTENSWETQYF. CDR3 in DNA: TGTGCCAGCAGCGACCGGACAGAAAACTCCTGGGAGACCCAGTACTTC.

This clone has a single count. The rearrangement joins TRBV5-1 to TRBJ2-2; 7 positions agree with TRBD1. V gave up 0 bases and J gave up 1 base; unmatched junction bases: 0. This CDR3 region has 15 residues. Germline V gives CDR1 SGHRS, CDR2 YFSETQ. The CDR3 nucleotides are TGCGCCAGCAGCTTGGGGACAGGGAACACCGGGGAGCTGTTTTTT. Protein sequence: CASSLGTGNTGELFF.

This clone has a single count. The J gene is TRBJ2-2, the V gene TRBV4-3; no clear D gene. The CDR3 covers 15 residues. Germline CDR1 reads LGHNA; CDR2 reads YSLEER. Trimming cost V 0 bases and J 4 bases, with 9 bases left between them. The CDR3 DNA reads TGCGCCAGCAGCCAAGAAGAAACAGTCACCGGGGAGCTGTTTTTT. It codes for CASSQEETVTGELFF.

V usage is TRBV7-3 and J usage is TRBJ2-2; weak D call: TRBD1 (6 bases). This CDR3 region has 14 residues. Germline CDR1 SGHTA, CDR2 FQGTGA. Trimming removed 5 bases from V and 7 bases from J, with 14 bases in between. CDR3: CASSPSQGGGELFF. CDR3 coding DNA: TGTGCCAGCAGCCCATCACAGGGTGGCGGGGAGCTGTTTTTT.

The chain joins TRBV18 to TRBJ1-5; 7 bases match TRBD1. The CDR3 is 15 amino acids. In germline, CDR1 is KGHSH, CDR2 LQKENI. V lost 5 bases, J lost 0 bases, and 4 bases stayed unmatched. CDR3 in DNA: TGTGCCAGCTCAGCGACAGGGTCTAGCAATCAGCCCCAGCATTTT. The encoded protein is CASSATGSSNQPQHF.

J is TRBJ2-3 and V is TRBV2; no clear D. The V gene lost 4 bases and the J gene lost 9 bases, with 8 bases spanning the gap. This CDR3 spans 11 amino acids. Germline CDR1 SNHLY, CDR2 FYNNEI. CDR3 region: CASSGLGTQYF. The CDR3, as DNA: TGTGCCAGCAGTGGGCTGGGCACGCAGTATTTT.

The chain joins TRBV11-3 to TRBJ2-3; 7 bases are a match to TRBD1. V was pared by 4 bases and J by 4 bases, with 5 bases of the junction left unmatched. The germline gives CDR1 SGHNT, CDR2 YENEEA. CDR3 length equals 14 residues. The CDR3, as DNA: TGTGCCAGCAGCTCTAGACAGGGACCAGATACGCAGTATTTT. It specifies CASSSRQGPDTQYF. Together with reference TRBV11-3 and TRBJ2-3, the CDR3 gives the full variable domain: EAGVVQSPRYKIIEKKQPVAFWCNPISGHNTLYWYLQNLGQGPELLIRYENEEAVDDSQLPKDRFSAERLKGVDSTLKIQPAELGDSAVYLCASSSRQGPDTQYFGPGTRLTVL.

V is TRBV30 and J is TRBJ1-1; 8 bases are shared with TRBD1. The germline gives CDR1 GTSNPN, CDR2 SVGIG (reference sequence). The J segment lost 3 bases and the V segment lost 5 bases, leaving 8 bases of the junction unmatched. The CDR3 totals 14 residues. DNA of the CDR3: TGTGCCTGGGGTAGAGGACAGGGTTACACTGAAGCTTTCTTT. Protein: CAWGRGQGYTEAFF. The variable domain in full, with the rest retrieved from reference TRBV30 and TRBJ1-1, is SQTIHQWPATLVQPVGSPLSLECTVEGTSNPNLYWYRQAAGRGLQLLFYSVGIGQISSEVPQNLSASRPQDRQFILSSKKLLLSDSGFYLCAWGRGQGYTEAFFGQGTRLTVV.

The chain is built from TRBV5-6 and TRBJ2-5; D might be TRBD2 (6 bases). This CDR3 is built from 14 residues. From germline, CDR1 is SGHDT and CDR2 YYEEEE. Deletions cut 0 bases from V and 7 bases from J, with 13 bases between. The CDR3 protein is CASSLVLGGVTQYF. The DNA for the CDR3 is TGTGCCAGCAGCTTGGTTCTGGGCGGGGTGACCCAGTACTTC.

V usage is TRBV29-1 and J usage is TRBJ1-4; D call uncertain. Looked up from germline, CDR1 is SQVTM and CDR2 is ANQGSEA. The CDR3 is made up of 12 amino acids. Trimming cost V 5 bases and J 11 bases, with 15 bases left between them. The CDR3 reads CSVLGIGRKLFF. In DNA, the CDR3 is TGCAGCGTTCTAGGTATTGGGAGGAAACTGTTTTTT.

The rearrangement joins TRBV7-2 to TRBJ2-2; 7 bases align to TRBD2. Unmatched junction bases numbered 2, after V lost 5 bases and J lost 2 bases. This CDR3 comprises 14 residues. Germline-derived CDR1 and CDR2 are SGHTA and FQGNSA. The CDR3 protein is CASSRDYNTGELFF. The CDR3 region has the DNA TGTGCCAGCAGCCGGGACTACAACACCGGGGAGCTGTTTTTT.

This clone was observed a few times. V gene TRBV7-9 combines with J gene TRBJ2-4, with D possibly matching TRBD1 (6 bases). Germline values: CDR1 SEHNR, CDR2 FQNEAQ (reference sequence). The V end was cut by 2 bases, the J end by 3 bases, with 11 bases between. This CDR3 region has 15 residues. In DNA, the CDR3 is TGTGCCAGCAGCTTAAAGGGACATAGCAAAAACATTCAGTACTTC. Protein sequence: CASSLKGHSKNIQYF.